Sequencing of this T cell receptor beta chain was carried out in a study of PD-L1 blockade in urothelial cancer (dated by TCRdb to 2016 to 2017). Regarding the research as a whole: All patients started therapy in the mid-2010s and received atezolizumab 1,200 mg intravenously every 3 weeks. Blood samples were analyzed at 3 weeks after treatment start (second dose) and at 6 weeks after treatment start. The study, an exploratory multi-omic analysis, examined somatic, immune and clinical correlates of response to PD-L1 blockade with atezolizumab in urothelial cancer. Blood samples gave a median of roughly 150,000 T cells and tens of thousands of unique TCRs, with a median clonality of 0.080. Patients had an ECOG performance status of 0 or 1 and had received between 0 and 3 prior chemotherapy regimens. Pretreatment blood TCR-seq was available for under 35 patients, at least one posttreatment blood collection was obtained for 25 or so patients, and tumor TCR-seq was available for 25 or so patients. In the same patients who had TCR sequencing, pretreatment tumors also underwent whole exome sequencing and RNA sequencing. About 85% of the roughly 29 patients were males with bladder-origin urothelial cancer, and about 60% of the 29 reported a prior smoking history. Under 10 patients reached durable clinical benefit, while 20 patients did not. TCR sequencing covered pretreatment tumor samples and matched, serially collected peripheral blood taken before and after atezolizumab treatment. Durable clinical benefit was defined as progression-free survival longer than 6 months, and TCR features were also tested against progression-free and overall survival. General conclusions and limits of the study: Small sample size (n ≈ 30) and many exploratory analyses mean the results are intended to be hypothesis-generating. Improved progression-free and overall survival was found to be associated with pretreatment peripheral blood TCR clonality below the median. At 3 weeks after the start of treatment, tumor-associated TCR clones in peripheral blood had expanded more in patients with durable benefit (n of about 20, p = 0.022).

This clone has a single count. Its antigen remains unidentified. One base away there is no much larger clone; base qualities are not given. The time point label here, explained by the study, means: peripheral blood 6 weeks after treatment start. A total of under 30 patients with locally advanced or metastatic urothelial carcinoma, treated at Memorial Sloan Kettering on a trial protocol, made up the cohort. Peripheral blood mononuclear cells were collected pretreatment and during treatment, with between 1 and 8 total time points obtained per patient. The Qiagen DNeasy Blood extraction kit was used to purify genomic DNA from total PBMCs and tumor samples. PBMCs were collected pretreatment and during treatment and were isolated and stored as previously described. To estimate absolute template abundance from read counts, synthetic TCR analog templates were spiked into each PCR. The immunoSEQ assay was used to amplify TCRbeta CDR3 regions from genomic DNA with bias-controlled V and J gene primers. Sequencing of rearranged TCRbeta segments was done at approximately 20X coverage. The source study handled its data this way. Clustering was used to correct sequencing errors, and CDR3s were annotated against IMGT to assign V, D and J genes. Out-of-frame and stop-codon sequences were excluded, and only productive TCRbeta rearrangements were used in downstream analyses. To compute clonality, Shannon entropy was normalized by the log of the number of unique productive sequences and then subtracted from one. Clones differing between time points or between blood and tumor were identified by Fisher's exact test with Benjamini-Hochberg correction at adjusted p below 0.01. TCRdb obtained this table from immuneACCESS and retained in-frame rearrangements with V and J assigned. These tables miss some clones; where compared with another copy, unresolved V genes account for less than half of the shortfall, and the remainder is unexplained. That table furnishes V, J and clone size, whereas the DNA furnished D and trimming. The sample table shows around 110,000 clones, and around nine tenths are seen once. Around 1.7% of the sample is taken by the ten largest.

Looking up the germline V gene yields CDR1 SGHAT and CDR2 FQNNGV. CDR3 length: 17 amino acids, cysteine to phenylalanine. CDR3 DNA only is kept here, 51 bases in frame from base 1. The junction carries 11 bases between V and J, which are trimmed by 0 bases and 0 bases respectively. Sequenced material: PBMCs, taken around atezolizumab (anti-PD-L1) treatment. The sequence derives from a man between 60 and 75 years old with urothelial cancer. The chain employs TRBV11-2 and TRBJ1-4; the D gene lacks a confident call. The DNA reads TGTGCCAGCAGCTTAGATCGGGTCTACGCAACTAATGAAAAACTGTTTTTT. This sequence encodes CASSLDRVYATNEKLFF.